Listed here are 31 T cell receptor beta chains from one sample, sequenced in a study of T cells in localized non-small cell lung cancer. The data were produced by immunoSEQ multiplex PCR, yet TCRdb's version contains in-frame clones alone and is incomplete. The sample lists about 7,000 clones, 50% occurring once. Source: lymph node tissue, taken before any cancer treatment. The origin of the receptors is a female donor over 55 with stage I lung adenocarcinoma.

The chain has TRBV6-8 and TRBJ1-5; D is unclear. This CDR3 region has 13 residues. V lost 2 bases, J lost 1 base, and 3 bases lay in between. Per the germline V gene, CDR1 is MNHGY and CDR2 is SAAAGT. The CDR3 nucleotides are TGTGCCAGCAGTTACGACAGCAATCAGCCCCAGCATTTT. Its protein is CASSYDSNQPQHF.

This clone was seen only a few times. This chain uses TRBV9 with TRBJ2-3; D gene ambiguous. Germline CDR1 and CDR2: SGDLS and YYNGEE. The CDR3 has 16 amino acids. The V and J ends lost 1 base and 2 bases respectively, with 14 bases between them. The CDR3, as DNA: TGTGCCAGCAGCGTAAAAAGTGAAACATCCACAGATACGCAGTATTTT. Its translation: CASSVKSETSTDTQYF. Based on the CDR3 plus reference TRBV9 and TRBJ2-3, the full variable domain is DSGVTQTPKHLITATGQRVTLRCSPRSGDLSVYWYQQSLDQGLQFLIQYYNGEERAKGNILERFSAQQFPDLHSELNLSSLELGDSALYFCASSVKSETSTDTQYFGPGTRLTVL.

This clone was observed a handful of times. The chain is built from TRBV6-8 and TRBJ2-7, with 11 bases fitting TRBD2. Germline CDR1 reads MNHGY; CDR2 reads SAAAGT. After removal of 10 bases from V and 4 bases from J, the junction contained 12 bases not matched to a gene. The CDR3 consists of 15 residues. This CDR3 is CAISGASGRMYEQYF. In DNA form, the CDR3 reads TGTGCCATCAGCGGAGCTAGCGGGAGGATGTACGAGCAGTACTTC.

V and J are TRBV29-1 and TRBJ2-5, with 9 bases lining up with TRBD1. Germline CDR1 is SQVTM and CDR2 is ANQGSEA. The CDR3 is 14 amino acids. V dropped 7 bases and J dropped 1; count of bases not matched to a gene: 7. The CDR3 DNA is TGCAGCGCTAGGGACAGGGAAGCCCAAGAGACCCAGTACTTC. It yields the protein CSARDREAQETQYF.

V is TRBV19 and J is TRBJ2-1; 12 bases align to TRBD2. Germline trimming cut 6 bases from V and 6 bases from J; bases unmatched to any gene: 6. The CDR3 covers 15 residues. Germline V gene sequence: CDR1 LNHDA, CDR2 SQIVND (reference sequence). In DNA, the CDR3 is TGTGCCAGTAGCCTAGCGGGGGGGCTTCGCAATGAGCAGTTCTTC. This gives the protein CASSLAGGLRNEQFF.

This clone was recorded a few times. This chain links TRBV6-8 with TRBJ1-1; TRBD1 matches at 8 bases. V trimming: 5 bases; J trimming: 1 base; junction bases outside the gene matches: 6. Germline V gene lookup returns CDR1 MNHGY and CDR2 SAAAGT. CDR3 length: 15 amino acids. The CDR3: CASSITGTGNTEAFF. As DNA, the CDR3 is TGTGCCAGCAGTATCACCGGGACAGGGAACACTGAAGCTTTCTTT.

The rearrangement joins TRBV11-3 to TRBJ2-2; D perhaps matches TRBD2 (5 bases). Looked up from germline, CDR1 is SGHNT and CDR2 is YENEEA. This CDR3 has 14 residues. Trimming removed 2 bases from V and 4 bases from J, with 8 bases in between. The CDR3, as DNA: TGTGCCAGCAGCTTACAACGGGGCACCGGGGAGCTGTTTTTT. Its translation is CASSLQRGTGELFF.

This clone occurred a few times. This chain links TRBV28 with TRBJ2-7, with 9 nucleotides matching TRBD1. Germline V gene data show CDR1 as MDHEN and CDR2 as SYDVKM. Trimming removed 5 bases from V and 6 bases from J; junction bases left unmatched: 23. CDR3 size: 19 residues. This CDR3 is CASSPTAPSFGQGRGEQYF. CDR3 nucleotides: TGTGCCAGCAGTCCCACGGCCCCCTCTTTTGGACAGGGGAGAGGCGAGCAGTACTTC. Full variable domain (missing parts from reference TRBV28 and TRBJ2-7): DVKVTQSSRYLVKRTGEKVFLECVQDMDHENMFWYRQDPGLGLRLIYFSYDVKMKEKGDIPEGYSVSREKKERFSLILESASTNQTSMYLCASSPTAPSFGQGRGEQYFGPGTRLTVT.

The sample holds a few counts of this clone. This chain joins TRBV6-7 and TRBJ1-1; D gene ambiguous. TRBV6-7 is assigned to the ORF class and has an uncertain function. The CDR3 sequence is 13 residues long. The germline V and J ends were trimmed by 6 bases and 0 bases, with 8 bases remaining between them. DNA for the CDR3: TGTGCCAGCAGCCTTCGATTGAACACTGAAGCTTTCTTT. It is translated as CASSLRLNTEAFF.

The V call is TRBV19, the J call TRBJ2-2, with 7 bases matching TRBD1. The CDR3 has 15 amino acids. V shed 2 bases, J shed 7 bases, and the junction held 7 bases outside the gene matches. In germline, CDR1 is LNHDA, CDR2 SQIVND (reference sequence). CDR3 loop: CASSIPAGGSGELFF. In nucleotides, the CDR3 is TGTGCCAGTAGTATACCGGCAGGGGGAAGCGGGGAGCTGTTTTTT.

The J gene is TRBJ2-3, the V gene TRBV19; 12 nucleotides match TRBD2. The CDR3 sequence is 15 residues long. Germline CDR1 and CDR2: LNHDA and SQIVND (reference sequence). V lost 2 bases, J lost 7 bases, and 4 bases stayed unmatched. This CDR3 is CASSISSGGAYTQYF. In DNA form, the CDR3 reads TGTGCCAGTAGTATATCTAGCGGGGGGGCCTATACGCAGTATTTT.

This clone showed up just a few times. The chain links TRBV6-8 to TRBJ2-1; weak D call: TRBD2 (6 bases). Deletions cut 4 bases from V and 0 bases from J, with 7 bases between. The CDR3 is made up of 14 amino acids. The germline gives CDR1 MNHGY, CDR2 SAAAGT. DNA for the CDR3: TGTGCCAGCAGTTGGAGGGGCTCCTACAATGAGCAGTTCTTC. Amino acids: CASSWRGSYNEQFF.

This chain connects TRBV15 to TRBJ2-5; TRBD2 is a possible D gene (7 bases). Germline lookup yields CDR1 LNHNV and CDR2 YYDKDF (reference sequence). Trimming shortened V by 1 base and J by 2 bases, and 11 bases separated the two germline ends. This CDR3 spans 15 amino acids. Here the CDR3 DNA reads TGTGCCACCAGCAGAGGGGCGGGGGCTCAAGAGACCCAGTACTTC. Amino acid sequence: CATSRGAGAQETQYF. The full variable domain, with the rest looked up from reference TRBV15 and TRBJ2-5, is DAMVIQNPRYQVTQFGKPVTLSCSQTLNHNVMYWYQQKSSQAPKLLFHYYDKDFNNEADTPDNFQSRRPNTSFCFLDIRSPGLGDTAMYLCATSRGAGAQETQYFGPGTRLLVL.

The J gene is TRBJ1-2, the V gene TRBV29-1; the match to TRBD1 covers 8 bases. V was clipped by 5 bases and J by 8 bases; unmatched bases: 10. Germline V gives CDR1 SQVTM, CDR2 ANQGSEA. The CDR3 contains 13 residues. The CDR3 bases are TGCAGCGTTTCTGGACAGGGCTTTGGGGGCTACACCTTC. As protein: CSVSGQGFGGYTF.

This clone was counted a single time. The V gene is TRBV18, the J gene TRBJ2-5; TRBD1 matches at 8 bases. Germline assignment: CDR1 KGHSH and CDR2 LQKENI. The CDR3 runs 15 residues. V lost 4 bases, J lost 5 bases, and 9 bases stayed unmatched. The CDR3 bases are TGTGCCAGCTCACTCGACAGGGGTGGTTCGGAGACCCAGTACTTC. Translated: CASSLDRGGSETQYF.

The CDR3 sequence is CASSPARQKNYEQYF. The CDR3 region has the DNA TGTGCCAGCTCACCTGCACGACAGAAGAACTACGAGCAGTACTTC. The J gene is TRBJ2-7, the V gene TRBV18; maybe TRBD1 (5 bases). Germline CDR1 is KGHSH and CDR2 is LQKENI. V dropped 3 bases and J dropped 3 bases, with 15 bases sitting between them. The CDR3 runs 15 residues.

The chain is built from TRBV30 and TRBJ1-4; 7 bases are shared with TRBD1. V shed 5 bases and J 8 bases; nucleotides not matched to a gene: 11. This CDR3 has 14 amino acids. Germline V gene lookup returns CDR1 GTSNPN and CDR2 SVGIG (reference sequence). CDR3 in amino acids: CAWSPDRASEKLFF. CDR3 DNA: TGTGCCTGGTCCCCAGACAGGGCATCAGAAAAACTGTTTTTT.

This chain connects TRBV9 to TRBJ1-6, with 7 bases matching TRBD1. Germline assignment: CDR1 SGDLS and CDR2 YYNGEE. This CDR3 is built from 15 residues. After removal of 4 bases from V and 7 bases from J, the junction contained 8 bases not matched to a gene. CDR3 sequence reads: CASSLDPRGNSPLHF. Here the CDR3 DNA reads TGTGCCAGCAGCTTAGATCCCAGGGGGAATTCACCCCTCCACTTT.

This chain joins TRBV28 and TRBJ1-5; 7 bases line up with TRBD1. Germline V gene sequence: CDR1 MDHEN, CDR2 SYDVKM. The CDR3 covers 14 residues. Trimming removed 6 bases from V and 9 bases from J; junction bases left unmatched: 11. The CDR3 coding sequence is TGTGCCAGCAGGGACCGGGACAGCGGTTGGCCCCAGCATTTT. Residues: CASRDRDSGWPQHF. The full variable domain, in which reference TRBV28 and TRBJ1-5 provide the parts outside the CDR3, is DVKVTQSSRYLVKRTGEKVFLECVQDMDHENMFWYRQDPGLGLRLIYFSYDVKMKEKGDIPEGYSVSREKKERFSLILESASTNQTSMYLCASRDRDSGWPQHFGDGTRLSIL.

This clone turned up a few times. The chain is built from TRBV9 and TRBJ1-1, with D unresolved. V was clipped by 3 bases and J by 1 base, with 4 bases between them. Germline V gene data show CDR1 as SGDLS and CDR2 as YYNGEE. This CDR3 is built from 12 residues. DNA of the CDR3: TGTGCCAGCAGCGCGACGAACACTGAAGCTTTCTTT. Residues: CASSATNTEAFF.

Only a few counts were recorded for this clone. This chain's CDR3 is CASSLGLAGTVRFF. DNA for the CDR3: TGTGCCAGCAGCTTAGGACTAGCGGGTACCGTTAGGTTCTTC. The V gene is TRBV11-3, the J gene TRBJ2-1; 10 bases line up with TRBD2. This CDR3 contains 14 residues. Germline V CDR1 and CDR2: SGHNT, YENEEA. V lost 1 base to trimming and J lost 15 bases; unmatched junction nucleotides: 9.

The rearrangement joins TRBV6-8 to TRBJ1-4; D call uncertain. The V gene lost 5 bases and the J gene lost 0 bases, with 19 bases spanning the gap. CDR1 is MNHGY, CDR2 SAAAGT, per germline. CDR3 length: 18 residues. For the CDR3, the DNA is TGTGCCAGCAGTATTCGGATTGTGTCAACTGCAACTAATGAAAAACTGTTTTTT. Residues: CASSIRIVSTATNEKLFF.

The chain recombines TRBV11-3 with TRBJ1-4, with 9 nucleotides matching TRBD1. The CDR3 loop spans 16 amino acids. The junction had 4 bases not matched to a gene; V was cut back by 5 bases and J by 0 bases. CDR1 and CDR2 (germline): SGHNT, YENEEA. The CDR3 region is CASSQRQGATNEKLFF. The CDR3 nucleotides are TGTGCCAGCAGCCAGAGACAGGGGGCAACTAATGAAAAACTGTTTTTT.

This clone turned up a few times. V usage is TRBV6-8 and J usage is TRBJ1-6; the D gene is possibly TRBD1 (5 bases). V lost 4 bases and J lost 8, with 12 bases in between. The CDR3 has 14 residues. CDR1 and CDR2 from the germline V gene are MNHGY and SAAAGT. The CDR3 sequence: CASSLGAGHSPLHF. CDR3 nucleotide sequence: TGTGCCAGCAGTTTAGGGGCAGGGCATTCACCCCTCCACTTT.

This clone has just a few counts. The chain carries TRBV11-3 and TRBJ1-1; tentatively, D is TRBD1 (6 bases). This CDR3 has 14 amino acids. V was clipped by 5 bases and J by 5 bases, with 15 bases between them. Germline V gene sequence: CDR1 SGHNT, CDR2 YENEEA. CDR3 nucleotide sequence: TGTGCCAGCAGCCCAACAGGGCTGGGGACTGAAGCTTTCTTT. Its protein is CASSPTGLGTEAFF.

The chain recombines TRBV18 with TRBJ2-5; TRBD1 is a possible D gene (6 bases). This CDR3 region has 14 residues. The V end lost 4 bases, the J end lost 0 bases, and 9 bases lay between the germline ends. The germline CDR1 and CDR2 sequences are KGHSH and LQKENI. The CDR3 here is CASSLGQYQETQYF. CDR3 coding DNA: TGTGCCAGCTCACTCGGACAGTACCAAGAGACCCAGTACTTC. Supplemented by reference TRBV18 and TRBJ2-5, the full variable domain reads NAGVMQNPRHLVRRRGQEARLRCSPMKGHSHVYWYRQLPEEGLKFMVYLQKENIIDESGMPKERFSAEFPKEGPSILRIQQVVRGDSAAYFCASSLGQYQETQYFGPGTRLLVL.

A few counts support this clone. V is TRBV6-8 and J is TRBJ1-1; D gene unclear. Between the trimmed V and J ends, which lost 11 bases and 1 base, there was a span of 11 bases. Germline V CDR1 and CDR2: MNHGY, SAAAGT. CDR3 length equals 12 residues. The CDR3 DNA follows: TGTGCCGCTGGGTGGGCGAACACTGAAGCTTTCTTT. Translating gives CAAGWANTEAFF.

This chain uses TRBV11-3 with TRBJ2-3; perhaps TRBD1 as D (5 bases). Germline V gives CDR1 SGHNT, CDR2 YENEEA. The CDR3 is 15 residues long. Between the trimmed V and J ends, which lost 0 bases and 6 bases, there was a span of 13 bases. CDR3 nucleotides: TGTGCCAGCAGCTTAGATGGGCAGGGTAGCGATACGCAGTATTTT. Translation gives CASSLDGQGSDTQYF. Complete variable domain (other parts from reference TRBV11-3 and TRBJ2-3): EAGVVQSPRYKIIEKKQPVAFWCNPISGHNTLYWYLQNLGQGPELLIRYENEEAVDDSQLPKDRFSAERLKGVDSTLKIQPAELGDSAVYLCASSLDGQGSDTQYFGPGTRLTVL.

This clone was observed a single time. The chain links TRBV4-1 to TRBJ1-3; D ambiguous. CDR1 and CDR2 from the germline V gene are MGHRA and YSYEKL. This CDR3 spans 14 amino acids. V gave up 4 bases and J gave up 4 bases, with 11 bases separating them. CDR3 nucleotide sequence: TGCGCCAGCAGCCGCTTATTGAGGGGAAACACCATATATTTT. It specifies CASSRLLRGNTIYF.

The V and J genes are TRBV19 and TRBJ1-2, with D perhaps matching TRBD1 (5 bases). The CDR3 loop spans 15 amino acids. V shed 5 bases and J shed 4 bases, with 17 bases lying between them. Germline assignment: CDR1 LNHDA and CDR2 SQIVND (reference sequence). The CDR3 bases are TGTGCCAGTAGTCCCTTCGGTGCCGGGGGCTATGGCTACACCTTC. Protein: CASSPFGAGGYGYTF.

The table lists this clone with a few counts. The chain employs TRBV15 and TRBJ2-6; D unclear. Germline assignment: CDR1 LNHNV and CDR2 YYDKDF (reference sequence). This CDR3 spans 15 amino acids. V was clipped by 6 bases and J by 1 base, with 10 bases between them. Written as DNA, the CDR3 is TGTGCCACCAGTACGCAAGTATCTGGGGCCAACGTCCTGACTTTC. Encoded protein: CATSTQVSGANVLTF.